These 18 T cell receptor beta chains originate from one sample sequenced in a study of beta chain features in type 1 diabetes. All of the isolated RNA was reverse transcribed, so expressed TCRB transcripts were sequenced. Here immunoSEQ multiplex PCR was the method, and the copy in TCRdb shows in-frame clones only, minus some. Of 160,000 or so clones in the sample, 11% are singletons; the top ten hold about 1.9%. Sequencing used central memory CD4+ T cells from blood. The receptors originated from a young man in good health.

This clone was observed a few times. The rearrangement joins TRBV9 to TRBJ1-2, with a possible D match to TRBD1 (6 bases). This CDR3 has 15 residues. Trimming pared 4 bases from V and 2 bases from J, leaving 15 bases between. Germline V gene lookup returns CDR1 SGDLS and CDR2 YYNGEE. For the CDR3, the DNA is TGTGCCAGCAGCACACACAGGGACTCAAACTATGGCTACACCTTC. It yields the protein CASSTHRDSNYGYTF.

This clone was recorded a few times. The CDR3, as DNA: TGTGCCAGCAGTGGACAGGGGAGAGGGAATGAAAAACTGTTTTTT. Amino acids: CASSGQGRGNEKLFF. V gene TRBV25-1 combines with J gene TRBJ1-4; 8 positions match TRBD1. V lost 4 bases, J lost 5 bases, and 6 bases stayed unmatched. There are 15 residues in the CDR3. Per germline, CDR1 MGHDK and CDR2 SYGVNS.

This clone was picked up a small number of times. The chain joins TRBV5-1 to TRBJ2-3; a weak D match, TRBD1 (6 bases). The CDR3 has 15 residues. Germline CDR1 SGHRS, CDR2 YFSETQ. V dropped 4 bases and J dropped 6 bases, with 18 bases sitting between them. CDR3 coding DNA: TGCGCCAGCAGCGCAGGGGCCACTTTTAGGGATACGCAGTATTTT. Protein: CASSAGATFRDTQYF.

This chain connects TRBV9 to TRBJ2-1; no clear D. The germline CDR1 and CDR2 sequences are SGDLS and YYNGEE. V was pared by 1 base and J by 9 bases, with 11 bases between. This CDR3 region has 13 residues. CDR3 coding DNA: TGTGCCAGCAGCGTACAGCGAACGACTGAGCAGTTCTTC. As protein: CASSVQRTTEQFF. The whole variable domain, filled in from reference TRBV9 and TRBJ2-1, reads DSGVTQTPKHLITATGQRVTLRCSPRSGDLSVYWYQQSLDQGLQFLIQYYNGEERAKGNILERFSAQQFPDLHSELNLSSLELGDSALYFCASSVQRTTEQFFGPGTRLTVL.

The chain has TRBV7-9 and TRBJ2-7; 9 nucleotides line up with TRBD1. V lost 5 bases to trimming and J lost 3 bases; unmatched junction nucleotides: 11. The CDR3 length is 16 residues. Germline V gene lookup returns CDR1 SEHNR and CDR2 FQNEAQ (reference sequence). The CDR3 coding sequence is TGTGCCAGCAGCCGCCTCCGGGACAGGGAGATCTACGAGCAGTACTTC. Translating gives CASSRLRDREIYEQYF.

The chain has TRBV9 and TRBJ1-6, with 8 bases that match TRBD1. Germline CDR1 and CDR2: SGDLS and YYNGEE. The J segment lost 3 bases and the V segment lost 0 bases, leaving 2 bases of the junction unmatched. This CDR3 spans 16 amino acids. The CDR3 DNA reads TGTGCCAGCAGCGTAGGGACAGGGAACTATAATTCACCCCTCCACTTT. Protein: CASSVGTGNYNSPLHF.

This clone was observed a few times. The gene calls are TRBV7-6 and TRBJ2-4; D gene ambiguous. CDR1 and CDR2 from the germline V gene are SGHVS and FNYEAQ. The CDR3 has 13 amino acids. V dropped 1 base and J dropped 9 bases, with 10 bases sitting between them. This chain's CDR3 is CASSLDGSTIQYF. Written as DNA, the CDR3 is TGTGCCAGCAGCTTAGATGGTAGTACCATTCAGTACTTC. Filled out from reference TRBV7-6 and TRBJ2-4, the complete variable domain reads GAGVSQSPRYKVTKRGQDVALRCDPISGHVSLYWYRQALGQGPEFLTYFNYEAQQDKSGLPNDRFSAERPEGSISTLTIQRTEQRDSAMYRCASSLDGSTIQYFGAGTRLSVL.

V gene TRBV28 combines with J gene TRBJ2-3, with a weak D call TRBD2 (5 bases). The CDR3 spans 15 residues. CDR1 MDHEN and CDR2 SYDVKM come from the germline V gene. The V end was cut by 8 bases, the J end by 4 bases, with 19 bases between. CDR3 amino acids: CASSPLRRWADTQYF. CDR3 bases: TGTGCCAGCTCCCCCCTAAGGAGGTGGGCAGATACGCAGTATTTT.

As regards this clone: A much larger clone lies one base from this, so it may be a read error. This chain connects TRBV9 to TRBJ2-7, with D perhaps assigned TRBD1 or TRBD2 (5 bases each). Germline values: CDR1 SGDLS, CDR2 YYNGEE. The CDR3 sequence is 18 residues long. The CDR3 region is CARSVVSRTGPRSLEQYF. The CDR3 DNA reads TGTGCCCGCAGCGTAGTCTCTCGAACGGGACCGCGGAGCCTCGAGCAGTACTTC.

The gene calls are TRBV30 and TRBJ1-2, with a tentative D call TRBD1 (5 bases). CDR3 length: 16 amino acids. The germline CDR1 and CDR2 sequences are GTSNPN and SVGIG (reference sequence). Between the trimmed V and J ends, which lost 2 bases and 5 bases, there was a span of 21 bases. The CDR3 protein is CAWSPIRGRGTYGYTF. In DNA, the CDR3 is TGTGCCTGGAGTCCTATCCGTGGGAGGGGTACATATGGCTACACCTTC.

The chain combines TRBV7-2 with TRBJ2-7; 8 nucleotides match TRBD1. Germline CDR1 is SGHTA and CDR2 is FQGNSA. CDR3 length: 15 residues. V was clipped by 2 bases and J by 7 bases; unmatched bases: 10. The DNA of the CDR3 is TGTGCCAGCAGCTTACATCGTCCGGGACAGGTGGAGCAGTACTTC. Encoded protein: CASSLHRPGQVEQYF.

This clone was seen only a few times. The chain joins TRBV29-1 to TRBJ2-7, with a possible D match to TRBD1 (6 bases). This CDR3 has 15 amino acids. V lost 4 bases to trimming and J lost 2 bases, with 18 bases between them. The germline CDR1 and CDR2 sequences are SQVTM and ANQGSEA. CDR3 nucleotides: TGCAGCGTTGGTAAGGGACCCACAGGGCCCTACGAGCAGTACTTC. Residues: CSVGKGPTGPYEQYF.

There are a few counts of this clone. This sequence joins TRBV28 and TRBJ2-5; 9 bases match TRBD1. This CDR3 comprises 14 residues. With 8 bases clipped from V and 5 bases from J, the junction kept 9 bases outside the gene matches. Germline V lookup: CDR1 MDHEN, CDR2 SYDVKM. In nucleotides, the CDR3 is TGTGCCAGCCGCTTACAGGGGGCGGCGGAGACCCAGTACTTC. This gives the protein CASRLQGAAETQYF.

This chain uses TRBV7-3 with TRBJ2-1; no reliable D call. The CDR3 is made up of 14 amino acids. With 5 bases removed from V and 0 bases from J, the gap between germline ends came to 8 bases. Germline CDR1 SGHTA, CDR2 FQGTGA. The CDR3 DNA sequence: TGTGCCAGCAGCCCCCAGAGCTCCTACAATGAGCAGTTCTTC. Translating gives CASSPQSSYNEQFF.

In its sample, this clone was seen a few times. The chain has TRBV28 and TRBJ2-6, with 10 bases matching TRBD1. Unmatched junction bases numbered 6, after V lost 8 bases and J lost 2 bases. The CDR3 totals 16 residues. Germline CDR1 MDHEN, CDR2 SYDVKM. The CDR3 is CASEAGTGAGANVLTF. CDR3 sequence (DNA): TGTGCCAGCGAAGCCGGGACAGGGGCTGGGGCCAACGTCCTGACTTTC.

The J gene is TRBJ1-1, the V gene TRBV10-1; the D gene is possibly TRBD1 (6 bases). CDR1 is WNHNN and CDR2 is SYGVQD in the germline V gene (reference sequence). The CDR3 sequence is 14 residues long. Deletions cut 5 bases from V and 1 base from J, with 11 bases between. DNA of the CDR3: TGCGCCAGCAGTAACCAAGGGGGGAACACTGAAGCTTTCTTT. Its translation: CASSNQGGNTEAFF.

This clone has only a few counts. The rearrangement uses TRBV7-2 and TRBJ1-5, with 7 bases fitting TRBD1. V shed 4 bases and J 0 bases; nucleotides not matched to a gene: 3. This CDR3 has 15 residues. Germline V gene data show CDR1 as SGHTA and CDR2 as FQGNSA. The CDR3 DNA reads as TGTGCCAGCAGCTCTGGGACAGTTAGCAATCAGCCCCAGCATTTT. Protein sequence: CASSSGTVSNQPQHF.

At least ten counts were recorded for this clone. J is TRBJ2-7 and V is TRBV5-6; the D is unclear. The length of the CDR3 is 13 residues. Trimming shortened V by 0 bases and J by 6 bases, and 10 bases separated the two germline ends. Per the germline V gene, CDR1 is SGHDT and CDR2 is YYEEEE. Here the CDR3 DNA reads TGTGCCAGCAGCTTGGGGCAGACGAGCGAGCAGTACTTC. Protein: CASSLGQTSEQYF. Looking up the rest from reference TRBV5-6 and TRBJ2-7 gives the full variable domain: DAGVTQSPTHLIKTRGQQVTLRCSPKSGHDTVSWYQQALGQGPQFIFQYYEEEERQRGNFPDRFSGHQFPNYSSELNVNALLLGDSALYLCASSLGQTSEQYFGPGTRLTVT.